These 15 T cell receptor beta chains were sequenced from one sample in a study of T cell changes during pregnancy in multiple sclerosis. Sequencing used immunoSEQ multiplex PCR; TCRdb keeps in-frame clones, though not all of them. Among approximately 41,000 clones listed, approximately 90% were seen once. The sample here was CD4+ T cells from peripheral blood mononuclear cells, taken in the second trimester of pregnancy. These TCRs come from a female donor in good health, enrolled as a control in a pregnancy study.

This rearrangement joins TRBV30 to TRBJ2-7; no firm D call. Germline-derived CDR1 and CDR2 are GTSNPN and SVGIG (reference sequence). The CDR3 has 12 amino acids. V lost 0 bases and J 4 bases, leaving 7 bases between the germline ends. The DNA of the CDR3 is TGTGCCTGGAGTGTATTTAGATACGAGCAGTACTTC. Its protein product is CAWSVFRYEQYF.

The CDR3 loop reads CASSFRGRGSGNTIYF. DNA of the CDR3: TGTGCCAGCAGCTTTAGAGGCAGGGGCTCTGGAAACACCATATATTTT. The genes are TRBV7-9 and TRBJ1-3; D perhaps matches TRBD1 (6 bases). The CDR3 covers 16 residues. The V gene's germline CDR1 is SEHNR and CDR2 FQNEAQ (reference sequence). V dropped 3 bases and J dropped 0 bases, with 12 bases sitting between them.

The chain joins TRBV5-5 to TRBJ1-1; 7 bases match TRBD1. Trimming took 2 bases from V and 6 from J; bases not matched to a gene: 13. The germline V gene has CDR1 SGHKS and CDR2 YYEKEE (reference sequence). There are 16 residues in the CDR3. CDR3 DNA sequence: TGTGCCAGCAGCTTATCCGGGACAGCTCGAACGGCTGAAGCTTTCTTT. Amino acids: CASSLSGTARTAEAFF.

The chain has TRBV4-3 and TRBJ1-4; D is unresolved. The CDR3 loop spans 15 amino acids. Trimming shortened V by 0 bases and J by 3 bases, and 8 bases separated the two germline ends. Germline CDR1 LGHNA, CDR2 YSLEER. The CDR3 protein is CASSQDLLANEKLFF. The CDR3 DNA reads as TGCGCCAGCAGCCAAGATTTACTGGCTAATGAAAAACTGTTTTTT.

The chain joins TRBV6-5 to TRBJ2-7; the D gene is possibly TRBD2 (7 bases). The V gene lost 7 bases and the J gene lost 7 bases, with 14 bases spanning the gap. This CDR3 has 12 residues. Germline-derived CDR1 and CDR2 are MNHEY and SVGAGI. The DNA for the CDR3 is TGTGCCAGCATTGGAAGGGGGGGGGAGCAGTACTTC. Protein sequence: CASIGRGGEQYF.

This CDR3 reads CASSLTETGSPFYEQYF. In DNA form, the CDR3 reads TGTGCCAGCAGCTTAACCGAGACAGGGTCGCCCTTCTACGAGCAGTACTTC. The V and J genes are TRBV7-8 and TRBJ2-7; 7 bases match TRBD1. V was pared by 2 bases and J by 3 bases, with 13 bases of the junction left unmatched. Germline V gene data show CDR1 as SGHVS and CDR2 as FQNEAQ. The CDR3 sequence is 17 residues long. Combining the CDR3 with reference TRBV7-8 and TRBJ2-7 gives the whole variable domain GAGVSQSPRYKVAKRGQDVALRCDPISGHVSLFWYQQALGQGPEFLTYFQNEAQLDKSGLPSDRFFAERPEGSVSTLKIQRTQQEDSAVYLCASSLTETGSPFYEQYFGPGTRLTVT.

The chain combines TRBV2 with TRBJ1-5; unclear D gene. CDR3 length: 13 residues. Germline V CDR1 and CDR2: SNHLY, FYNNEI. Trimming left V 5 bases short and J 3 bases short, with 8 bases between. Here the CDR3 reads CASSSLINQPQHF. The DNA of the CDR3 is TGTGCCAGCAGTAGCCTGATCAATCAGCCCCAGCATTTT.

The sample holds one count of this clone. V gene TRBV4-2 combines with J gene TRBJ1-2, with 8 nucleotides matching TRBD1. V shed 3 bases and J 4 bases; nucleotides not matched to a gene: 10. Germline CDR1 and CDR2: LGHNA and YNFKEQ. This CDR3 region has 16 residues. CDR3 DNA sequence: TGTGCCAGCAGCCAGGGAGGGACAGGTGGTGGCTATGGCTACACCTTC. Amino acids: CASSQGGTGGGYGYTF.

The genes are TRBV7-8 and TRBJ1-5; D possibly corresponds to TRBD1 (6 bases). V lost 6 bases and J lost 0, with 12 bases in between. Germline lookup yields CDR1 SGHVS and CDR2 FQNEAQ. This CDR3 spans 15 amino acids. CDR3 DNA: TGTGCCAGCAGTAGACAGGCCTATAGCAATCAGCCCCAGCATTTT. Translating gives CASSRQAYSNQPQHF. Supplemented by reference TRBV7-8 and TRBJ1-5, the full variable domain reads GAGVSQSPRYKVAKRGQDVALRCDPISGHVSLFWYQQALGQGPEFLTYFQNEAQLDKSGLPSDRFFAERPEGSVSTLKIQRTQQEDSAVYLCASSRQAYSNQPQHFGDGTRLSIL.

The chain links TRBV6-6 to TRBJ1-6, with 8 bases aligning to TRBD1. Germline-derived CDR1 and CDR2 are MNHNY and SVGAGI (reference sequence). The CDR3 spans 16 residues. Losses at the gene ends were 4 bases for V and 4 bases for J; bases not matched to a gene: 6. The CDR3 protein is CASSFKTGDYNSPLHF. CDR3 sequence (DNA): TGTGCCAGCAGTTTCAAGACAGGGGATTATAATTCACCCCTCCACTTT.

This sequence joins TRBV5-1 and TRBJ2-5; D is perhaps TRBD1 (6 bases). The J call may be in error: the DNA end matches TRBJ2-7 better. CDR1 is SGHRS and CDR2 is YFSETQ in the germline V gene. This CDR3 has 13 residues. CDR3 protein: CASSPDRSYEQYF. The CDR3 DNA is TGCGCCAGCAGCCCGGACAGATCCTACGAGCAGTACTTC.

In this sample, this clone turned up once. The gene calls are TRBV19 and TRBJ1-5; D unclear. The CDR3 runs 13 residues. The germline V gene encodes CDR1 LNHDA and CDR2 SQIVND (reference sequence). The ends were cut back, 2 bases at V and 1 base at J, with 3 bases in the middle. DNA of the CDR3: TGTGCCAGTAGTATACAGAGCAATCAGCCCCAGCATTTT. Its protein is CASSIQSNQPQHF. Full variable domain (remainder filled in from reference TRBV19 and TRBJ1-5): DGGITQSPKYLFRKEGQNVTLSCEQNLNHDAMYWYRQDPGQGLRLIYYSQIVNDFQKGDIAEGYSVSREKKESFPLTVTSAQKNPTAFYLCASSIQSNQPQHFGDGTRLSIL.

V gene TRBV11-3 combines with J gene TRBJ1-1, with D hard to call. This CDR3 contains 13 residues. Germline CDR1 is SGHNT and CDR2 is YENEEA. Trimming took 5 bases from V and 2 from J, leaving 9 bases between them. The CDR3 reads CASSTRVNTEAFF. DNA of the CDR3: TGTGCCAGCAGCACCCGGGTCAACACTGAAGCTTTCTTT.

The rearrangement links TRBV11-2 to TRBJ2-2; 8 nucleotides align to TRBD2. This CDR3 has 16 amino acids. Germline V gene lookup returns CDR1 SGHAT and CDR2 FQNNGV. With 8 bases clipped from V and 2 bases from J, the junction kept 10 bases outside the gene matches. Here the CDR3 DNA reads TGTGCCAGCCGGCGCGGGGGGCAACTCAACACCGGGGAGCTGTTTTTT. Its protein is CASRRGGQLNTGELFF. Full variable domain (rest looked up from reference TRBV11-2 and TRBJ2-2): EAGVAQSPRYKIIEKRQSVAFWCNPISGHATLYWYQQILGQGPKLLIQFQNNGVVDDSQLPKDRFSAERLKGVDSTLKIQPAKLEDSAVYLCASRRGGQLNTGELFFGEGSRLTVL.

This clone was picked up a small number of times. The chain joins TRBV5-1 to TRBJ2-2; TRBD2 matches at 12 bases. The CDR3 contains 16 residues. Germline V lookup: CDR1 SGHRS, CDR2 YFSETQ. V shed 1 base and J 4 bases; nucleotides not matched to a gene: 2. This chain's CDR3 is CASSLTSGGSTGELFF. For the CDR3, the DNA is TGCGCCAGCAGCTTGACTAGCGGGGGGAGCACCGGGGAGCTGTTTTTT.